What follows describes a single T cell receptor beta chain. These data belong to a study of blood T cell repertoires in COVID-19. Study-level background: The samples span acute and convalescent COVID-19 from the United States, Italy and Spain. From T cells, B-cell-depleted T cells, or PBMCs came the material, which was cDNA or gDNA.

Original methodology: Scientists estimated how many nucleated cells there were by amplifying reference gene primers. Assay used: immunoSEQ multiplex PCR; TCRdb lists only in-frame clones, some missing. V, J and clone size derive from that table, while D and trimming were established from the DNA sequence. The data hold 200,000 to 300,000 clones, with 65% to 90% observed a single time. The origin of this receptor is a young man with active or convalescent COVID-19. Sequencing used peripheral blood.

For the CDR3, the DNA is TGTGCCAGCTCACCACCGCGGGGCTCCTACAATGAGCAGTTCTTC. Residues: CASSPPRGSYNEQFF. J is TRBJ2-1 and V is TRBV18; the D gene is possibly TRBD2 (6 bases). Germline CDR1 and CDR2: KGHSH and LQKENI. This CDR3 has 15 amino acids. Trimming removed 0 bases from V and 0 bases from J, with 6 bases in between. The full variable domain, rest sourced from reference TRBV18 and TRBJ2-1, is NAGVMQNPRHLVRRRGQEARLRCSPMKGHSHVYWYRQLPEEGLKFMVYLQKENIIDESGMPKERFSAEFPKEGPSILRIQQVVRGDSAAYFCASSPPRGSYNEQFFGPGTRLTVL.